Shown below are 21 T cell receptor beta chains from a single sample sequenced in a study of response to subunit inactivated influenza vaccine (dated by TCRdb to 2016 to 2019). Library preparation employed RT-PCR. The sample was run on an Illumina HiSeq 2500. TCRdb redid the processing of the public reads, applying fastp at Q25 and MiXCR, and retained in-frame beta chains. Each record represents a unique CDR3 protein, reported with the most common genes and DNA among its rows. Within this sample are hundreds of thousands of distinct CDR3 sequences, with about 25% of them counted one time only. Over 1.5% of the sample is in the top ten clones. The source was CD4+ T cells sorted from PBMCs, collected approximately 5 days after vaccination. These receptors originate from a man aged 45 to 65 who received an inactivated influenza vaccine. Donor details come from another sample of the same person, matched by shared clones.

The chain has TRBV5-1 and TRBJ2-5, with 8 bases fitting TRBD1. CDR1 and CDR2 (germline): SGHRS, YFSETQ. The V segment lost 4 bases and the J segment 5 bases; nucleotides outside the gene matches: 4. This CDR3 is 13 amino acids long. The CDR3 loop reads CASSQDRAETQYF. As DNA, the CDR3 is TGCGCCAGCAGCCAGGACAGGGCGGAGACCCAGTACTTC.

The CDR3, as DNA: TGCAGTGCTCGAATTAGCGGGCGGGCGGCGGAGACCCAGTACTTC. It codes for CSARISGRAAETQYF. V gene TRBV20-1 combines with J gene TRBJ2-5, with 7 bases that match TRBD2. Per the germline V gene, CDR1 is DFQATT and CDR2 is SNEGSKA (reference sequence). The junction had 14 bases not matched to a gene; V was cut back by 5 bases and J by 5 bases. The CDR3 sequence is 15 residues long.

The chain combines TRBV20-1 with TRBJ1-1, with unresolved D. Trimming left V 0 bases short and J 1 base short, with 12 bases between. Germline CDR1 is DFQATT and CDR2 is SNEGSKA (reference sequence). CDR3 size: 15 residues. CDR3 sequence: CSARDYYGGNTEAFF. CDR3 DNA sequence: TGCAGTGCTAGAGATTATTACGGCGGGAACACTGAAGCTTTCTTT.

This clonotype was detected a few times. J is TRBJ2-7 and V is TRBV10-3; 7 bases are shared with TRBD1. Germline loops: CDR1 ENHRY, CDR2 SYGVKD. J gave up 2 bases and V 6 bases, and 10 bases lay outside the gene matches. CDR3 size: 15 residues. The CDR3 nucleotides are TGTGCCATCAGAGATCCCGGGACAGACACCTACGAGCAGTACTTC. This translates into CAIRDPGTDTYEQYF.

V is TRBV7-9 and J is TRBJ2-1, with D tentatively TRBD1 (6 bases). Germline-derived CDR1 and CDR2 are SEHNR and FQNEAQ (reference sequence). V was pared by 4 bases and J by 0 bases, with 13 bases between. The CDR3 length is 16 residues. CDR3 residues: CASSSGQPSSYNEQFF. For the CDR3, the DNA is TGTGCCAGCAGCTCAGGACAGCCTAGCTCCTACAATGAGCAGTTCTTC.

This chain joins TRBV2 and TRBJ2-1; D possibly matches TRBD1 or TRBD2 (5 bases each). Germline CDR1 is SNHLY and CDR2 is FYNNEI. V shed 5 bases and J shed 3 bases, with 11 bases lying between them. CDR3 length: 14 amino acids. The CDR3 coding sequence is TGTGCCAGCAGTCCGGGACGGCACTACAATGAGCAGTTCTTC. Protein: CASSPGRHYNEQFF.

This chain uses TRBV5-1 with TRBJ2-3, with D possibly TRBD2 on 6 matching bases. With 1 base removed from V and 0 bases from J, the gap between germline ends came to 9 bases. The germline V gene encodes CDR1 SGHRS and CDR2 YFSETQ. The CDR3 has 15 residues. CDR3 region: CASSLRGLSTDTQYF. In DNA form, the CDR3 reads TGCGCCAGCAGCTTGAGGGGACTCAGCACAGATACGCAGTATTTT.

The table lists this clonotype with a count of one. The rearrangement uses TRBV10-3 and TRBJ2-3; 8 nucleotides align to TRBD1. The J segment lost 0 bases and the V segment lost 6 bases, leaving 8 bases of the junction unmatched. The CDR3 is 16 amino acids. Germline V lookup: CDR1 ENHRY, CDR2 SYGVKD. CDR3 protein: CAISPGQGTSTDTQYF. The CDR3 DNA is TGTGCCATCAGCCCCGGACAGGGTACTAGCACAGATACGCAGTATTTT.

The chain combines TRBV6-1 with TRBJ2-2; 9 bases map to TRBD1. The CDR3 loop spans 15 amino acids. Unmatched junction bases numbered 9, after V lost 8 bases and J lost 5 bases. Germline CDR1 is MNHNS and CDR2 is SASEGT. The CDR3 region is CASATGQGTTGELFF. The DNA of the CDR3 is TGTGCCAGCGCTACGGGACAGGGTACGACCGGGGAGCTGTTTTTT.

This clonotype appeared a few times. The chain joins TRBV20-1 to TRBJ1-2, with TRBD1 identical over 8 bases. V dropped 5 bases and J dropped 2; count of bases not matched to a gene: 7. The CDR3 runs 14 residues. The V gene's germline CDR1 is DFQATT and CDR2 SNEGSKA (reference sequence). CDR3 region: CSARGQGRNYGYTF. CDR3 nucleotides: TGCAGTGCTCGTGGACAGGGCAGGAACTATGGCTACACCTTC.

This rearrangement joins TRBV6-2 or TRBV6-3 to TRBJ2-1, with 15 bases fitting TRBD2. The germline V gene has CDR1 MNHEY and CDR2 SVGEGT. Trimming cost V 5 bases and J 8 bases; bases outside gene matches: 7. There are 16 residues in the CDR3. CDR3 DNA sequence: TGTGCCAGCAGTAGAGCCGGGACTAGCGGGAGGTATGAGCAGTTCTTC. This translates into CASSRAGTSGRYEQFF.

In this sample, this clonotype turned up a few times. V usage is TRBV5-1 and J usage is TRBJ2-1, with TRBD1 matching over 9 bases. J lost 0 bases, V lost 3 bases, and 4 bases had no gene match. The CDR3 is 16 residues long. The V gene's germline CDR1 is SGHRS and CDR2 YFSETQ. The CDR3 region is CASSSGTGSSYNEQFF. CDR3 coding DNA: TGCGCCAGCAGCTCTGGGACAGGGAGCTCCTACAATGAGCAGTTCTTC.

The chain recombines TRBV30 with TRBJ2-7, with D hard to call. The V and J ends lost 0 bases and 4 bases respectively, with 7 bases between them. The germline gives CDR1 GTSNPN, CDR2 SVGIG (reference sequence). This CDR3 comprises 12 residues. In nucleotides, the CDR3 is TGTGCCTGGAGTGTACCACATTACGAGCAGTACTTC. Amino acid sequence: CAWSVPHYEQYF.

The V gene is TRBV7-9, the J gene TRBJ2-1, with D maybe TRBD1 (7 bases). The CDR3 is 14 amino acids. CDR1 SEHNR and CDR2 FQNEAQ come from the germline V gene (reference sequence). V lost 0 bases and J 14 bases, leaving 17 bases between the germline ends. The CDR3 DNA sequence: TGTGCCAGCAGCTTAGCGGAGGGGGCAGTGAGAAAGTTCTTC. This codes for CASSLAEGAVRKFF.

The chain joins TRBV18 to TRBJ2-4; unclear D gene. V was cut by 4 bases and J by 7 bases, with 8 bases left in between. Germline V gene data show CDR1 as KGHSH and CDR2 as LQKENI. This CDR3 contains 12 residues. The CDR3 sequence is CASSRQGNIQYF. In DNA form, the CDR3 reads TGTGCCAGCTCACGACAAGGGAACATTCAGTACTTC.

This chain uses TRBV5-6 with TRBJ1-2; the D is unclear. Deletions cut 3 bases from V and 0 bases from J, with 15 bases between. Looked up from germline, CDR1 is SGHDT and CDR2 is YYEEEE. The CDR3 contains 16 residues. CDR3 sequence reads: CASSSRRRRPNYGYTF. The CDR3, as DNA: TGTGCCAGCAGCTCCAGAAGGCGACGACCTAACTATGGCTACACCTTC.

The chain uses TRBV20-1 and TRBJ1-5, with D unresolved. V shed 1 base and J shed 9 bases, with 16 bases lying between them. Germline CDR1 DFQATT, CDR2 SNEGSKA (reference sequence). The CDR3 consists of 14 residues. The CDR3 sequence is CSARGTGGPLPQHF. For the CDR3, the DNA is TGCAGTGCTAGAGGGACCGGTGGGCCGTTGCCCCAGCATTTT.

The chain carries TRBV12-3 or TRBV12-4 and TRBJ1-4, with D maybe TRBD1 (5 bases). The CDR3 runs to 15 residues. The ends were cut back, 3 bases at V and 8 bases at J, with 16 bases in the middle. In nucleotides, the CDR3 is TGTGCCAGCAGTTTTGAAAGGGGTGGATACGAAAAACTGTTTTTT. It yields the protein CASSFERGGYEKLFF.

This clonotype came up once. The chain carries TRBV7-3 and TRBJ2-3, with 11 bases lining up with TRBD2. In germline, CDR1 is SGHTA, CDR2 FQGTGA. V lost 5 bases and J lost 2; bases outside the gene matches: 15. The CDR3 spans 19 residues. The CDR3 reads CASSVSGLAGTTTTDTQYF. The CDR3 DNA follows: TGTGCCAGCAGCGTATCCGGACTAGCGGGTACCACTACCACAGATACGCAGTATTTT.

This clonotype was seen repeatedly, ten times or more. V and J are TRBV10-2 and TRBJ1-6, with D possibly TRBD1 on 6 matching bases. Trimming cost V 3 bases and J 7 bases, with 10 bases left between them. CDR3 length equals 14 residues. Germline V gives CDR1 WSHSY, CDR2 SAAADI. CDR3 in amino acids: CASSEGGVNSPLHF. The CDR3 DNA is TGCGCCAGCAGTGAAGGGGGGGTAAATTCACCCCTCCACTTT.

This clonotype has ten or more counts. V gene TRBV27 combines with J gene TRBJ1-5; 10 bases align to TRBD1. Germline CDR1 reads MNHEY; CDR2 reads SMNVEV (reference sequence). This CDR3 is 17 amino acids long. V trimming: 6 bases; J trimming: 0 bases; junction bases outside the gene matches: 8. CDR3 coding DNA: TGTGCCAGCAGGCCGGGACAGGGGCCGTTTAGCAATCAGCCCCAGCATTTT. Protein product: CASRPGQGPFSNQPQHF.